The 22 T cell receptor beta chains given below trace back to one sample, sequenced in a study of control samples from healthy donors and cancer patients. Data came from immunoSEQ multiplex PCR; TCRdb stores just in-frame clones and leaves some out. The table has under 200,000 clones, approximately 86% seen once; the top ten hold 4% to 6%. Sequencing used blood. The receptors shown here come from a woman aged 25 to 45 in good health.

This clone was detected only once. The CDR3 nucleotides are TGTGCCAGCTCCCTGGACAGGGCTTACTATGGCTACACCTTC. This translates into CASSLDRAYYGYTF. The chain joins TRBV5-5 to TRBJ1-2; 8 bases map to TRBD1. Germline CDR1 reads SGHKS; CDR2 reads YYEKEE (reference sequence). This CDR3 is 14 amino acids long. The junction had 8 bases not matched to a gene; V was cut back by 7 bases and J by 3 bases.

The chain uses TRBV5-1 and TRBJ1-2; a weak D match, TRBD1 (6 bases). CDR1 SGHRS and CDR2 YFSETQ come from the germline V gene. Trimming shortened V by 0 bases and J by 7 bases, and 16 bases separated the two germline ends. CDR3 length: 15 amino acids. The CDR3 DNA reads as TGCGCCAGCAGCTTGGCATGGGGACAAGGATTTGGCTACACCTTC. Protein sequence: CASSLAWGQGFGYTF.

This clone was seen repeatedly, ten times or more. The rearrangement uses TRBV6-5 and TRBJ1-1; TRBD1 might be the D (6 bases). CDR1 is MNHEY, CDR2 SVGAGI, per germline. This CDR3 has 10 amino acids. With 5 bases removed from V and 8 bases from J, the gap between germline ends came to 6 bases. This chain's CDR3 is CASSRGEAFF. The CDR3 DNA reads TGTGCCAGCAGTAGGGGGGAAGCTTTCTTT.

The chain uses TRBV7-9 and TRBJ1-1; TRBD1 is a possible D gene (5 bases). The length of the CDR3 is 12 residues. V gave up 6 bases and J gave up 3 bases, with 8 bases separating them. Germline CDR1 and CDR2: SEHNR and FQNEAQ (reference sequence). CDR3 region: CASSWGDTEAFF. CDR3 sequence (DNA): TGTGCCAGCAGTTGGGGGGACACTGAAGCTTTCTTT.

The V gene is TRBV6-1, the J gene TRBJ2-1, with 10 bases identical to TRBD1. The V and J ends lost 4 bases and 6 bases, in that order; junction bases with no gene match: 12. Germline V lookup: CDR1 MNHNS, CDR2 SASEGT. The CDR3 covers 17 residues. The CDR3 DNA reads as TGTGCCAGCAGTGTTTACCGGGACAGGGGATGGGGCAATGAGCAGTTCTTC. Its translation is CASSVYRDRGWGNEQFF.

On this clone itself: The same CDR3 also results from other DNA sequences found in this sample. V usage is TRBV29-1 and J usage is TRBJ1-2; tentatively, D is TRBD1 (5 bases). CDR1 and CDR2 (germline): SQVTM, ANQGSEA. This CDR3 contains 12 residues. V gave up 5 bases and J gave up 2 bases, with 9 bases separating them. The CDR3 region is CSVPDSNYGYTF. CDR3 DNA: TGCAGCGTTCCCGACAGCAACTATGGCTACACCTTC.

V and J are TRBV12-3 or TRBV12-4 and TRBJ2-2, with a weak D call TRBD2 (5 bases). CDR3 size: 13 residues. V was clipped by 4 bases and J by 6 bases, with 9 bases between them. The CDR3 DNA is TGTGCCAGCAGTTATGAGGGCGCCGGGGAGCTGTTTTTT. This encodes CASSYEGAGELFF.

CDR3: CASSLDGGTTPATNEKLFF. The CDR3 DNA is TGTGCCAGCAGCTTAGATGGGGGAACCACCCCTGCAACTAATGAAAAACTGTTTTTT. The gene calls are TRBV7-9 and TRBJ1-4, with D maybe TRBD1 (5 bases). V was clipped by 1 base and J by 0 bases, with 18 bases between them. CDR3 length: 19 amino acids. Germline V gives CDR1 SEHNR, CDR2 FQNEAQ (reference sequence).

The V gene is TRBV2, the J gene TRBJ2-3; D is uncertain. The germline gives CDR1 SNHLY, CDR2 FYNNEI. Trimming took 4 bases from V and 1 from J, leaving 9 bases between them. There are 14 residues in the CDR3. This CDR3 reads CASSVGEGTDTQYF. The CDR3 bases are TGTGCCAGCAGTGTTGGAGAAGGCACAGATACGCAGTATTTT.

This chain uses TRBV7-9 with TRBJ2-1; TRBD2 agrees at 13 bases. With 6 bases clipped from V and 8 bases from J, the junction kept 4 bases outside the gene matches. This CDR3 comprises 14 residues. Germline V lookup: CDR1 SEHNR, CDR2 FQNEAQ (reference sequence). CDR3 sequence (DNA): TGTGCCAGCAGTACTAGCGGGGGGGCACATGAGCAGTTCTTC. It is translated as CASSTSGGAHEQFF.

The V call is TRBV4-2, the J call TRBJ2-7; TRBD1 aligns across 10 bases. The J segment lost 3 bases and the V segment lost 5 bases, leaving 7 bases of the junction unmatched. Per the germline V gene, CDR1 is LGHNA and CDR2 is YNFKEQ. The CDR3 has 15 residues. Here the CDR3 DNA reads TGTGCCAGCAGCACGCGGACAGGGGGGCTCTACGAGCAGTACTTC. Amino acids: CASSTRTGGLYEQYF.

This chain uses TRBV5-1 with TRBJ2-7; 7 bases align to TRBD1. Germline values: CDR1 SGHRS, CDR2 YFSETQ. J was trimmed by 3 bases and V by 0 bases; bases with no gene match: 12. The length of the CDR3 is 17 residues. This CDR3 is CASSLAVRSRDSYEQYF. The DNA for the CDR3 is TGCGCCAGCAGCTTGGCCGTGAGGAGTAGGGACAGCTACGAGCAGTACTTC. The full variable domain, in which reference TRBV5-1 and TRBJ2-7 provide the parts outside the CDR3, is KAGVTQTPRYLIKTRGQQVTLSCSPISGHRSVSWYQQTPGQGLQFLFEYFSETQRNKGNFPGRFSGRQFSNSRSEMNVSTLELGDSALYLCASSLAVRSRDSYEQYFGPGTRLTVT.

This clone was observed a single time. The CDR3 loop is CASSEWAGGAYEQYV. In nucleotides, the CDR3 is TGTGCCAGCAGTGAATGGGCAGGGGGGGCGTACGAGCAGTACGTC. This rearrangement joins TRBV6-1 to TRBJ2-7, with D perhaps TRBD1 or TRBD2 (7 bases each). This CDR3 contains 15 residues. Germline V gene lookup returns CDR1 MNHNS and CDR2 SASEGT. V lost 2 bases to trimming and J lost 4 bases, with 15 bases between them.

This sequence joins TRBV6-5 and TRBJ1-1; 9 bases align to TRBD1. Germline lookup yields CDR1 MNHEY and CDR2 SVGAGI. The CDR3 totals 15 residues. Unmatched junction bases numbered 11, after V lost 6 bases and J lost 6 bases. CDR3 in amino acids: CASRPPTGGKAEAFF. In DNA form, the CDR3 reads TGTGCCAGCAGGCCCCCGACAGGGGGGAAAGCTGAAGCTTTCTTT.

The chain is built from TRBV28 and TRBJ1-1; a weak D match, TRBD1 (6 bases). Germline values: CDR1 MDHEN, CDR2 SYDVKM. V was shortened by 8 bases and J by 2 bases, with 15 bases between the two germline ends. This CDR3 is built from 14 residues. CDR3 region: CASVGGSLNTEAFF. Written as DNA, the CDR3 is TGTGCCAGCGTGGGGGGCAGCCTTAACACTGAAGCTTTCTTT.

The genes are TRBV7-8 and TRBJ1-6, with a weak D call TRBD1 (6 bases). The length of the CDR3 is 14 residues. In germline, CDR1 is SGHVS, CDR2 FQNEAQ. V was trimmed by 5 bases and J by 7 bases, leaving 12 bases between them. The CDR3 reads CASSPHRDNSPLHF. CDR3 nucleotides: TGTGCCAGCAGCCCCCACAGGGACAATTCACCCCTCCACTTT.

This clone appeared a single time. V gene TRBV30 combines with J gene TRBJ2-3; D is possibly TRBD2 (5 bases). Trimming removed 2 bases at V and 0 bases at J, with 18 bases between. CDR3 length equals 17 residues. Germline CDR1 is GTSNPN and CDR2 is SVGIG (reference sequence). CDR3 protein: CAWSPPIGAESTDTQYF. CDR3 sequence (DNA): TGTGCCTGGAGTCCCCCTATTGGAGCGGAGAGCACAGATACGCAGTATTTT.

The chain recombines TRBV19 with TRBJ2-7, with a weak D call TRBD2 (6 bases). V lost 10 bases, J lost 3 bases, and 19 bases lay in between. CDR3 length equals 14 residues. Germline lookup yields CDR1 LNHDA and CDR2 SQIVND (reference sequence). The CDR3 region is CATLDGPDYYEQYF. The CDR3, as DNA: TGTGCCACCCTGGACGGGCCGGACTACTACGAGCAGTACTTC.

This clone has more than one count but fewer than ten. This sequence joins TRBV6-5 and TRBJ2-2; 7 bases map to TRBD1. Losses at the gene ends were 7 bases for V and 5 bases for J; bases not matched to a gene: 7. This CDR3 has 14 amino acids. The germline V gene has CDR1 MNHEY and CDR2 SVGAGI. This CDR3 reads CASTQGPRTGELFF. The CDR3 DNA follows: TGTGCCAGCACACAGGGGCCCAGGACCGGGGAGCTGTTTTTT.

V usage is TRBV6-1 and J usage is TRBJ2-3; 7 bases are shared with TRBD2. Per germline, CDR1 MNHNS and CDR2 SASEGT. V lost 1 base and J lost 0; bases outside the gene matches: 1. This CDR3 is 15 amino acids long. This CDR3 is CASSEGLASTDTQYF. CDR3 nucleotides: TGTGCCAGCAGTGAAGGACTAGCTAGCACAGATACGCAGTATTTT.

The rearrangement links TRBV5-5 to TRBJ1-1; D is undetermined. The CDR3 length is 13 residues. V dropped 6 bases and J dropped 1 base, with 10 bases sitting between them. CDR1 SGHKS and CDR2 YYEKEE come from the germline V gene (reference sequence). CDR3: CASMRYGNTEAFF. CDR3 sequence (DNA): TGTGCCAGCATGAGGTACGGGAACACTGAAGCTTTCTTT. Supplemented by reference TRBV5-5 and TRBJ1-1, the full variable domain reads DAGVTQSPTHLIKTRGQQVTLRCSPISGHKSVSWYQQVLGQGPQFIFQYYEKEERGRGNFPDRFSARQFPNYSSELNVNALLLGDSALYLCASMRYGNTEAFFGQGTRLTVV.

V is TRBV7-2 and J is TRBJ2-5, with D tentatively TRBD1 or TRBD2 (6 bases each). CDR3 length: 15 residues. Trimming left V 2 bases short and J 4 bases short, with 14 bases between. In germline, CDR1 is SGHTA, CDR2 FQGNSA. CDR3 bases: TGTGCCAGCAGCTTACGGAGCGGAGGGGGAGAGACCCAGTACTTC. Encoded protein: CASSLRSGGGETQYF.